This entry is about one T cell receptor beta chain. This table comes from immunoSEQ multiplex PCR, and its TCRdb copy is limited to in-frame clones, with some not included. The data hold hundreds of thousands of clones, with about 85% observed a single time. This sample stems from a study of blood T cell repertoires in COVID-19. Study-wide context: Nucleic acid was either cDNA or gDNA, and it came from T cells, B-cell-depleted T cells, or PBMCs.

V gave up 6 bases and J gave up 0 bases, with 15 bases separating them. The CDR3 length is 15 residues. Germline CDR1 and CDR2: MNHEY and SVGAGI. J is TRBJ2-7 and V is TRBV6-5; the D is unclear. The source material was PBMCs or T cells enriched from blood (not recorded which). The clonotype was recovered from a woman in her forties or fifties who had recovered from COVID-19. The CDR3 coding sequence is TGTGCCAGCAGATACAGCCTAGGTTCCTCCTACGAGCAGTACTTC. Its protein is CASRYSLGSSYEQYF.